The T cell receptor (beta chain) described here comes from a study of cytomegalovirus exposure and HLA in healthy donors. Study in general: Sequencing of 180 million or so T cells in an earlier analysis found 100 million or so unique TCR beta sequences.

13 Jbeta primers and 60 Vbeta primers were used for the PCR. Some clones are missing from TCRdb's copy, which holds only in-frame ones; the method was immunoSEQ multiplex PCR. The sample holds over 100,000 clones; approximately 80% are singletons and the top ten take almost 3%. Donors likely had unrecorded immune exposures despite being nominally healthy when sampled. This clone was observed a single time. The antigen is unknown. This CDR3 has 16 amino acids. Germline CDR1 and CDR2: SGHAT and FQNNGV. Trimming shortened V by 9 bases and J by 3 bases, and 21 bases separated the two germline ends. Overall study findings and caveats: Researchers counted 164 TCR beta chains as cytomegalovirus-associated.

This clonotype was sampled from a woman aged 18-29 years in good health and CMV-seropositive. This sequence joins TRBV11-2 and TRBJ1-5; D is undetermined. The sample comprised PBMCs. The CDR3 protein is CARGFGAGGNNQPQHF. In DNA form, the CDR3 reads TGTGCCAGGGGATTTGGCGCCGGCGGGAACAATCAGCCCCAGCATTTT.